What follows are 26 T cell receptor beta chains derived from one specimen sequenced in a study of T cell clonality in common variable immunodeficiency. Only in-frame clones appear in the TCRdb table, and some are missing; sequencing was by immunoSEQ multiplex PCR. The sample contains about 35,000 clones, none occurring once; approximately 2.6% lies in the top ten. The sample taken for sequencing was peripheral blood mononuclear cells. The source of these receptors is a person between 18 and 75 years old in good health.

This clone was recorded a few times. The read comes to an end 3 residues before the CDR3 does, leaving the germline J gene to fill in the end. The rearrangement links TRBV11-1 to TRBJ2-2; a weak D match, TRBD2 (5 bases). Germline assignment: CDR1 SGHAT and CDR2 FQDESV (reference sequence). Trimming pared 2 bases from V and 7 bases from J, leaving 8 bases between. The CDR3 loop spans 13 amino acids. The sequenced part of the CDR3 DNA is TGTGCCAGCAGCTTACTCGAGGGCGGGGAG. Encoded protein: CASSLLEGGE. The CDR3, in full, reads CASSLLEGGELFF.

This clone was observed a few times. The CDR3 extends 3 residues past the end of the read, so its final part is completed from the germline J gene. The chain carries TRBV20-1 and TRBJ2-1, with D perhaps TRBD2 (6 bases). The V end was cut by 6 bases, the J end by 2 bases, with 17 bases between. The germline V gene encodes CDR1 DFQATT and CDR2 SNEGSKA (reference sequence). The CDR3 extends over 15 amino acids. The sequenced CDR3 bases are TGCAGTGCCCTATTAGGGGACTTCCCCTACAATGAG. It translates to CSALLGDFPYNE. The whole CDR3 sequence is CSALLGDFPYNEQFF.

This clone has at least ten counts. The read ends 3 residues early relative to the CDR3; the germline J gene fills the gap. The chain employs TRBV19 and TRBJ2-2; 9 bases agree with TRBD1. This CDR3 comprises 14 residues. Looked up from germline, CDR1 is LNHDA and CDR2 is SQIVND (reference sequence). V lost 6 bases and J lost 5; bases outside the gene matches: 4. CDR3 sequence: CASRGQGITGELFF. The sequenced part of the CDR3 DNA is TGTGCCAGTAGGGGACAGGGTATTACCGGGGAG.

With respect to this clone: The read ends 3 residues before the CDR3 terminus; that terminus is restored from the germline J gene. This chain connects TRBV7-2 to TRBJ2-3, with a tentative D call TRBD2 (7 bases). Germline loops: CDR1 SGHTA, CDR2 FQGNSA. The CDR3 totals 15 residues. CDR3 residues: CASSLNGGARETQYF. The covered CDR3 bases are TGTGCCAGCAGCTTAAATGGGGGGGCGAGAGAGACG.

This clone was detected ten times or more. CDR3 protein: CASSSGLGDTQYF. The sequenced CDR3 bases are TGTGCCAGCAGTTCTGGACTTGGAGATACG. The chain carries TRBV2 and TRBJ2-3; D is perhaps TRBD2 (5 bases). The read terminates 3 residues before the CDR3 end, so the remaining end is supplied by the germline J gene. V gave up 5 bases and J gave up 5 bases, with 11 bases separating them. The CDR3 totals 13 residues. Germline-derived CDR1 and CDR2 are SNHLY and FYNNEI.

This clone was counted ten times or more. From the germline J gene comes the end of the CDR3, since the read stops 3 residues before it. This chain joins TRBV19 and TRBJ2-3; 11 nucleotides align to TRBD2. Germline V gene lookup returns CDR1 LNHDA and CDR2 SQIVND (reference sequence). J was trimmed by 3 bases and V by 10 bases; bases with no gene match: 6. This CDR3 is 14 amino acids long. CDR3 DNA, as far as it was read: TGTGCCACCACGGGACTAGCGGTTACAGATACG. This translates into CATTGLAVTDT. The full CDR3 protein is CATTGLAVTDTQYF.

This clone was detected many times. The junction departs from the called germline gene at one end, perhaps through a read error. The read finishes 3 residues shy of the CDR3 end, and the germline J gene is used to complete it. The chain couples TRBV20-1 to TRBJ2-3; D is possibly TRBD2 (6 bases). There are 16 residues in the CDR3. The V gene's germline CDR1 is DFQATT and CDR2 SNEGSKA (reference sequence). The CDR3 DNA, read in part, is TGCAGTGGTAGACCAAACCGGGACTCGCGCCGGGGGACG. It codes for CSGRPNRDSRRGT. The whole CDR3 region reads CSGRPNRDSRRGTQYF.

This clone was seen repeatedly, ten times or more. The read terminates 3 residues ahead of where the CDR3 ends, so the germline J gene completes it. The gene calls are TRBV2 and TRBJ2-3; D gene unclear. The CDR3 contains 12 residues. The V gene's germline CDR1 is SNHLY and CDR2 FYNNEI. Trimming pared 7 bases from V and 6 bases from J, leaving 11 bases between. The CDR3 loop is CASIVSGDTQYF. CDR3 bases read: TGTGCCAGCATTGTAAGTGGCGATACG.

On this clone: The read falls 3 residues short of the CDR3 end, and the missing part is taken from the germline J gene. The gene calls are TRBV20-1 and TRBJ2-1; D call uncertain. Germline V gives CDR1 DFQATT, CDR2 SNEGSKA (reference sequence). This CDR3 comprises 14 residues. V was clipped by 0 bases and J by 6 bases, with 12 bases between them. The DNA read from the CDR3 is TGCAGTGCTAGAGATCTCCTGGCAAGCAATGAG. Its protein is CSARDLLASNE. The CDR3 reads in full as CSARDLLASNEQFF.

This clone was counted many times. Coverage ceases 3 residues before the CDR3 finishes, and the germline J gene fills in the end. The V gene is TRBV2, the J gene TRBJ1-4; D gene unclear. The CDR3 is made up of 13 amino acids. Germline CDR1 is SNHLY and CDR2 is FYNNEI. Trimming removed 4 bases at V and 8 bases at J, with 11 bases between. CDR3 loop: CASSGAGGEKLFF. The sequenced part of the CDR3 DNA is TGTGCCAGCAGTGGGGCAGGAGGCGAAAAA.

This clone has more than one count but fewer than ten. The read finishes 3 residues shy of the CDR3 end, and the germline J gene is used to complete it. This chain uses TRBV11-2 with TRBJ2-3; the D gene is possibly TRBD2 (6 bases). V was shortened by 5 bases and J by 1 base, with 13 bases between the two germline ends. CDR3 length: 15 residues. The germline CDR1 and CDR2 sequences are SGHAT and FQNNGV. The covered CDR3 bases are TGTGCCAGCAGCACTAGACTAGGAGGCACAGATACG. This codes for CASSTRLGGTDT. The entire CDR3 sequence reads CASSTRLGGTDTQYF.

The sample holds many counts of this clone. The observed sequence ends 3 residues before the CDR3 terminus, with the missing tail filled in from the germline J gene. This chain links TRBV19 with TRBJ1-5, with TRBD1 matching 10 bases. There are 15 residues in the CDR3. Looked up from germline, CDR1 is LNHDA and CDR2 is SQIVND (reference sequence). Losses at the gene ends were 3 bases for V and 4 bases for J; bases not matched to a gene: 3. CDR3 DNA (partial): TGTGCCAGTAGTATTGGGGACAGGGGAAATCAGCCC. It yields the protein CASSIGDRGNQP. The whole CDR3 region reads CASSIGDRGNQPQHF.

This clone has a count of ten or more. CDR3 DNA, as far as it was read: TGTGCCAGCTCACCGATGGGCGGGGGGAGCTCCTACAATGAG. It specifies CASSPMGGGSSYNE. The full CDR3 protein is CASSPMGGGSSYNEQFF. The chain is built from TRBV18 and TRBJ2-1; 8 bases agree with TRBD2. The read terminates 3 residues before the CDR3 end, so the remaining end is supplied by the germline J gene. Trimming at V came to 3 bases and at J to 0 bases, leaving 7 bases not matched to a gene. The CDR3 runs 17 residues. Germline V gene lookup returns CDR1 KGHSH and CDR2 LQKENI.

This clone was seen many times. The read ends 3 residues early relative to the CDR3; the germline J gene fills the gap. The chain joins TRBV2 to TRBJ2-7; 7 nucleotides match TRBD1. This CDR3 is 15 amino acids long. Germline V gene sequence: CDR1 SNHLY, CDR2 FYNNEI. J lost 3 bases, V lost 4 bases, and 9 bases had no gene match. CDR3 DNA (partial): TGTGCCAGCAGTGTTTCCCTGTCAGGGGGCTACGAG. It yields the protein CASSVSLSGGYE. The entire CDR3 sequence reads CASSVSLSGGYEQYF.

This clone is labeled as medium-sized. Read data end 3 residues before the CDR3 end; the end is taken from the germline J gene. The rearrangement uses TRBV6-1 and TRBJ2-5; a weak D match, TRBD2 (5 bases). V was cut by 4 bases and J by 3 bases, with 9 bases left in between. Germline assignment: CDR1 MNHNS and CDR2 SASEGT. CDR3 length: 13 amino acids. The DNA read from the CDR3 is TGTGCCAGCAGTGGGTCGGGGAAAGAGACC. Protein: CASSGSGKET. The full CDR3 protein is CASSGSGKETQYF.

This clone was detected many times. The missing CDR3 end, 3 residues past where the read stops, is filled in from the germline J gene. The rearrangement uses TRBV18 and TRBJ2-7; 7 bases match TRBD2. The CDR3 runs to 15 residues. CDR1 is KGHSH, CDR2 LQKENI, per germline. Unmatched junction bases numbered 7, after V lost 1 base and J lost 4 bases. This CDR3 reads CASSPLGGGEYEQYF. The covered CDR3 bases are TGTGCCAGCTCACCACTGGGGGGAGGGGAATACGAG.

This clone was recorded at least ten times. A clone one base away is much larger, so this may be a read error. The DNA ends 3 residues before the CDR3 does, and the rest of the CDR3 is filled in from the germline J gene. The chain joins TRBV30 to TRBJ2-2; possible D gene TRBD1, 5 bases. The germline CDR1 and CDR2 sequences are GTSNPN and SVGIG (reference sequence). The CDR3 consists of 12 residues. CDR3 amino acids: CAWLSGANVLFF. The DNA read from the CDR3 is TGTGCCTGGCTCTCTGGGGCCAACGTG.

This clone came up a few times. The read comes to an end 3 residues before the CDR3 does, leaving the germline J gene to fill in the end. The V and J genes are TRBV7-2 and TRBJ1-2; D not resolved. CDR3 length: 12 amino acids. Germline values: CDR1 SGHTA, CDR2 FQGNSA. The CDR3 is CASSLLYNDYTF. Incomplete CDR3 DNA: TGTGCCAGCAGCTTACTGTACAATGAC.

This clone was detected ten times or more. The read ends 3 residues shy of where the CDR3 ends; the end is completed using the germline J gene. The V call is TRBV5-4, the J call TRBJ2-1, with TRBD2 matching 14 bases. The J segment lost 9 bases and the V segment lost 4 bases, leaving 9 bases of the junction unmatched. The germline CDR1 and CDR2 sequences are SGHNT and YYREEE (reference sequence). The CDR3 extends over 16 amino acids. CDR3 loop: CASSRDPGTSGSEQFF. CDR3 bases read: TGTGCCAGCAGCAGGGACCCCGGGACTAGCGGGAGTGAG.

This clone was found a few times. CDR3 sequence: CASSRTGTGDQPQHF. CDR3 DNA, as far as it was read: TGTGCCAGCTCACGAACCGGGACAGGGGATCAGCCC. This chain connects TRBV18 to TRBJ1-5; 10 nucleotides match TRBD1. The sequenced fragment ends 3 residues before the CDR3 boundary, so the rest is inferred from the germline J gene. Germline CDR1 reads KGHSH; CDR2 reads LQKENI. The trim removed 4 bases at V and 5 bases at J, leaving 5 bases unmatched. The CDR3 loop spans 15 amino acids.

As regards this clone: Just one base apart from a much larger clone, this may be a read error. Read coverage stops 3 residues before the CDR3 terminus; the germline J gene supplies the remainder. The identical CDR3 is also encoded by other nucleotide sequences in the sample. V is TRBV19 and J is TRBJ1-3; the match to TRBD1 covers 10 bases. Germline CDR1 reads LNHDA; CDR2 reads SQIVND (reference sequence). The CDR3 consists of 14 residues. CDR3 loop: CASRGQGGGNTIYF. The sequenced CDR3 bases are TGTGCCAGTAGAGGACAGGGGGGCGGAAACACG.

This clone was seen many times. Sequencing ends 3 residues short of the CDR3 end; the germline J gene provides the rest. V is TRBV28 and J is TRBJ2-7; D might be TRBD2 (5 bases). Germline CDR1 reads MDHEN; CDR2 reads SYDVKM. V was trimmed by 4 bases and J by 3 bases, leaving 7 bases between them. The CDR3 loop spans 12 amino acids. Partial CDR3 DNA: TGTGCCAGCAGTTCTAGCATCTACGAG. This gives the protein CASSSSIYE. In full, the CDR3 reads CASSSSIYEQYF. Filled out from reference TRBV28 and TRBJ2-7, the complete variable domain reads DVKVTQSSRYLVKRTGEKVFLECVQDMDHENMFWYRQDPGLGLRLIYFSYDVKMKEKGDIPEGYSVSREKKERFSLILESASTNQTSMYLCASSSSIYEQYFGPGTRLTVT.

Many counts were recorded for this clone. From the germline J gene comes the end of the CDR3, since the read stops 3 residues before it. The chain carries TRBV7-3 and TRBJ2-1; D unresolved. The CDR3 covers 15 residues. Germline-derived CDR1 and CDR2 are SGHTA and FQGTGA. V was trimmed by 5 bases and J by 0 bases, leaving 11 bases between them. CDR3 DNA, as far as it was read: TGTGCCAGCAGCCAGACTTCTAGCTCCTACAATGAG. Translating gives CASSQTSSSYNE. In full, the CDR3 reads CASSQTSSSYNEQFF.

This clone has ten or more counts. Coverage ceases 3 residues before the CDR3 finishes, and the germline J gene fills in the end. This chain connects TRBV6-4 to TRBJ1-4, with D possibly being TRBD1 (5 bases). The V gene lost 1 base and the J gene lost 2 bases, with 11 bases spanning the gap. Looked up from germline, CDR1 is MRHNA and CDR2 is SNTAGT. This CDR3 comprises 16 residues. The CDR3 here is CASSDYSTATNEKLFF. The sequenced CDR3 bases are TGTGCCAGCAGTGACTACTCGACAGCGACTAATGAAAAA.

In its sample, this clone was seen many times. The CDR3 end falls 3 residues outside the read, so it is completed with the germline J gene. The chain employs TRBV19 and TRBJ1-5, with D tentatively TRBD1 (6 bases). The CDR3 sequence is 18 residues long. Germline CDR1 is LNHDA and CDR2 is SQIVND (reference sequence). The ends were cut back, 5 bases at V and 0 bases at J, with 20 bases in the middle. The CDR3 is CASSSMGGPAYSNQPQHF. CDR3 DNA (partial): TGTGCCAGTAGTTCCATGGGGGGGCCCGCATATAGCAATCAGCCC.

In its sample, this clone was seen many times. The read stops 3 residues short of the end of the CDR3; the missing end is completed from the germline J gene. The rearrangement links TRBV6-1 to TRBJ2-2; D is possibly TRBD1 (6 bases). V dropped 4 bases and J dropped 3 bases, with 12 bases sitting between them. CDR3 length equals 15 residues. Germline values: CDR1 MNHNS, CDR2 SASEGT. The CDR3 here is CASSVIGGDTGELFF. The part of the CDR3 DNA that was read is TGTGCCAGCAGTGTAATAGGGGGAGACACCGGGGAG.